This T cell receptor beta chain appears in the sequencing data of a study of tumor-infiltrating lymphocytes in primary liver carcinoma. Study context: The study enrolled male and female patients aged 30 to 69 years. The study reported T1-T3 N0M0 tumors spanning 4.2 to 10 cm.

The source of the blood RNA was unsorted whole blood, and germline DNA was extracted as well. None of the patients had received treatment, and all had chronic HBV infection. Points on this clonotype: This may stem from a read error, because a much larger clone lies one nucleotide away.

Per the germline V gene, CDR1 is MNHNY and CDR2 is SVGAGI (reference sequence). There are 10 residues in the CDR3. TCR beta cDNA was reverse-transcribed from about 500 ng of total RNA. The reaction used a constant-region primer and ProtoScript II reverse transcriptase. Slightly modified ARM-PCR with three nested multiplex PCR rounds yielded TCR beta libraries. TRBV1-TRBV30 forward primers and a C-beta reverse primer were used in the first two PCR rounds, which each ran for about 9 cycles. MiXCR, run by TCRdb on the multiplex PCR reads, gives a single entry per CDR3 protein. The sample holds around 210,000 distinct CDR3 sequences; approximately 64% are singletons and the top ten take around 7.1%.

This rearrangement joins TRBV6-6 to TRBJ2-1; D is uncertain. The receptor was derived from a woman aged 60-70 years with primary liver carcinoma and hepatitis B virus infection. Sample: peripheral blood. DNA of the CDR3: TGTGCCAGCAGTGACCGTGAGCCGTTCTTC. This encodes CASSDREPFF.